This entry lists 24 T cell receptor beta chains sequenced from one sample in a study of cytomegalovirus exposure and HLA in healthy donors. TCRdb's table, derived via immunoSEQ multiplex PCR, lists solely in-frame clones and lacks some. Here the sample spans about 160,000 clones, 85% to 90% being singletons. Input material: PBMCs. These receptors all come from a man aged 18-30 years in good health and CMV-seropositive.

The V call is TRBV2, the J call TRBJ2-7; 12 bases agree with TRBD2. J was trimmed by 6 bases and V by 5 bases; bases with no gene match: 5. Germline CDR1 reads SNHLY; CDR2 reads FYNNEI. CDR3 size: 14 residues. CDR3 bases: TGTGCCAGCAGTACCCCTAGCGGGAGGGCCGAGCAGTACTTC. Amino acids: CASSTPSGRAEQYF.

This clone was seen just once. The chain carries TRBV29-1 and TRBJ2-3; D gene unclear. CDR3 length equals 12 residues. Germline V CDR1 and CDR2: SQVTM, ANQGSEA. V lost 4 bases to trimming and J lost 4 bases, with 9 bases between them. The DNA of the CDR3 is TGCAGCGTTGGAGGTGAAGCAGATACGCAGTATTTT. Residues: CSVGGEADTQYF.

Comments on this clone: Different DNA sequences within this sample yield the same CDR3. The V gene is TRBV27, the J gene TRBJ1-5, with 10 bases identical to TRBD1. From germline, CDR1 is MNHEY and CDR2 SMNVEV (reference sequence). V trimming: 4 bases; J trimming: 2 bases; junction bases outside the gene matches: 2. This CDR3 is built from 15 residues. The CDR3 DNA reads as TGTGCCAGCAGTTCTGGGACAGGGGGCAATCAGCCCCAGCATTTT. Amino acid sequence: CASSSGTGGNQPQHF.

V usage is TRBV7-3 and J usage is TRBJ2-7; 13 bases are shared with TRBD2. J lost 0 bases, V lost 1 base, and 12 bases had no gene match. There are 20 residues in the CDR3. CDR1 and CDR2 (germline): SGHTA, FQGTGA. For the CDR3, the DNA is TGTGCCAGCAGCTTAAGGGGGCCAGGACTAGCGGGAGATTCCTCCTACGAGCAGTACTTC. Its translation: CASSLRGPGLAGDSSYEQYF.

The chain carries TRBV11-2 and TRBJ2-7, with 12 positions matching TRBD1. This CDR3 is 16 amino acids long. The V and J ends lost 1 base and 4 bases, in that order; junction bases with no gene match: 5. Germline V lookup: CDR1 SGHAT, CDR2 FQNNGV. The DNA of the CDR3 is TGTGCCAGCAGCTTAGTTCAGGGACAGGGGGCTTACGAGCAGTACTTC. It translates to CASSLVQGQGAYEQYF.

The rearrangement uses TRBV5-5 and TRBJ1-3, with 8 bases that match TRBD1. CDR1 is SGHKS and CDR2 is YYEKEE in the germline V gene (reference sequence). J was trimmed by 4 bases and V by 4 bases; bases with no gene match: 10. This CDR3 has 16 residues. The CDR3 protein is CASSVMTGASGNTIYF. The CDR3 DNA reads as TGTGCCAGCAGCGTAATGACAGGGGCATCGGGAAACACCATATATTTT.

The chain uses TRBV29-1 and TRBJ2-3; 9 bases are shared with TRBD1. Trimming cost V 3 bases and J 6 bases; bases outside gene matches: 13. CDR3 length: 16 residues. Germline V gene sequence: CDR1 SQVTM, CDR2 ANQGSEA. The DNA of the CDR3 is TGCAGCGTTGACCTACAGGGGGCCGGCAGTTGGGATACGCAGTATTTT. This encodes CSVDLQGAGSWDTQYF.

This clone was detected a few times. This chain connects TRBV13 to TRBJ2-7, with TRBD2 identical over 12 bases. The CDR3 consists of 16 residues. V gave up 5 bases and J gave up 5 bases; unmatched junction bases: 10. Germline V lookup: CDR1 PRHDT, CDR2 FYEKMQ (reference sequence). The CDR3 here is CASSPETSGSFHEQYF. CDR3 DNA sequence: TGTGCCAGCAGCCCCGAGACTAGCGGGAGCTTCCACGAGCAGTACTTC.

The genes are TRBV7-9 and TRBJ2-1, with TRBD1 as a possible D gene (7 bases). The CDR3 totals 15 residues. V shed 5 bases and J shed 2 bases, with 13 bases lying between them. Germline V gives CDR1 SEHNR, CDR2 FQNEAQ (reference sequence). As DNA, the CDR3 is TGTGCCAGCAGCATTGACAGGGAGGCCTACAATGAGCAGTTCTTC. Translation gives CASSIDREAYNEQFF.

This chain joins TRBV12-5 and TRBJ2-3, with 8 bases lining up with TRBD2. Losses at the gene ends were 6 bases for V and 4 bases for J; bases not matched to a gene: 6. Germline values: CDR1 LGHNT, CDR2 FRNRAP. The CDR3 totals 14 residues. CDR3 loop: CASGLTSESDTQYF. The DNA of the CDR3 is TGTGCTAGTGGACTGACTAGCGAGTCAGATACGCAGTATTTT. The whole variable domain, remainder taken from reference TRBV12-5 and TRBJ2-3, is DARVTQTPRHKVTEMGQEVTMRCQPILGHNTVFWYRQTMMQGLELLAYFRNRAPLDDSGMPKDRFSAEMPDATLATLKIQPSEPRDSAVYFCASGLTSESDTQYFGPGTRLTVL.

V usage is TRBV6-5 and J usage is TRBJ1-4, with TRBD1 matching over 9 bases. V trimming: 6 bases; J trimming: 5 bases; junction bases outside the gene matches: 7. From germline, CDR1 is MNHEY and CDR2 SVGAGI. This CDR3 contains 15 residues. Here the CDR3 reads CASSKTGGLNEKLFF. The CDR3 DNA reads as TGTGCCAGCAGCAAAACAGGGGGCCTAAATGAAAAACTGTTTTTT.

The CDR3 nucleotides are TGTGCCAGCAGTGACTCTAGTATCTCTGGGGCCAACGTCCTGACTTTC. It translates to CASSDSSISGANVLTF. The rearrangement joins TRBV6-4 to TRBJ2-6; no reliable D call. The CDR3 loop spans 16 amino acids. Germline CDR1 reads MRHNA; CDR2 reads SNTAGT. V was pared by 0 bases and J by 0 bases, with 6 bases between.

This sequence joins TRBV28 and TRBJ2-1; D uncertain. There are 15 residues in the CDR3. V shed 3 bases and J shed 1 base, with 10 bases lying between them. Germline CDR1 is MDHEN and CDR2 is SYDVKM. The chain's CDR3 is CASSFELPSYNEQFF. The CDR3 region has the DNA TGTGCCAGCAGTTTCGAGTTGCCGTCCTACAATGAGCAGTTCTTC.

This chain uses TRBV28 with TRBJ2-7, with TRBD2 identical over 8 bases. Germline lookup yields CDR1 MDHEN and CDR2 SYDVKM. The junction had 5 bases not matched to a gene; V was cut back by 3 bases and J by 4 bases. The CDR3 loop spans 14 amino acids. The DNA for the CDR3 is TGTGCCAGCAGTTTGTTTAGCGGGATGTACGAGCAGTACTTC. Translating it yields CASSLFSGMYEQYF.

V usage is TRBV11-2 and J usage is TRBJ2-1; tentatively, D is TRBD1 (6 bases). The CDR3 has 15 residues. The V gene lost 3 bases and the J gene lost 4 bases, with 13 bases spanning the gap. Germline CDR1 is SGHAT and CDR2 is FQNNGV. CDR3 residues: CASSFEGTLYNEQFF. The CDR3 nucleotides are TGTGCCAGCAGCTTTGAGGGGACACTATACAATGAGCAGTTCTTC.

This CDR3 is CASSLVLAGESYNEQFF. The CDR3 DNA reads as TGCGCCAGCAGCTTGGTGCTAGCGGGAGAGTCCTACAATGAGCAGTTCTTC. This chain uses TRBV5-1 with TRBJ2-1, with TRBD2 matching over 10 bases. The V segment lost 0 bases and the J segment 1 base; nucleotides outside the gene matches: 4. Germline loops: CDR1 SGHRS, CDR2 YFSETQ. This CDR3 region has 17 residues.

This chain joins TRBV27 and TRBJ2-7, with a weak D call TRBD2 (6 bases). The ends were cut back, 8 bases at V and 6 bases at J, with 23 bases in the middle. The CDR3 sequence is 15 residues long. Germline V gives CDR1 MNHEY, CDR2 SMNVEV (reference sequence). The CDR3 sequence: CASSRTSDYPGEQYF. The CDR3 nucleotides are TGTGCCAGCTCGAGAACATCGGACTACCCCGGCGAGCAGTACTTC.

The rearrangement links TRBV5-1 to TRBJ2-3, with 7 bases matching TRBD2. The CDR3 is 16 residues long. Germline V gene sequence: CDR1 SGHRS, CDR2 YFSETQ. Trimming took 0 bases from V and 2 from J; bases not matched to a gene: 6. CDR3: CASSLGDYLTTDTQYF. CDR3 nucleotides: TGCGCCAGCAGCTTGGGGGACTACCTTACCACAGATACGCAGTATTTT.

This chain uses TRBV7-9 with TRBJ2-1; a weak D match, TRBD2 (6 bases). The V gene's germline CDR1 is SEHNR and CDR2 FQNEAQ (reference sequence). Trimming took off 5 bases at V and 9 bases at J, with 11 bases between the two ends. The CDR3 extends over 12 amino acids. CDR3 protein: CASSAPGAEQFF. For the CDR3, the DNA is TGTGCCAGCAGCGCGCCGGGAGCTGAGCAGTTCTTC.

This clone was seen just once. V and J are TRBV6-1 and TRBJ2-7; D remains unclear. From germline, CDR1 is MNHNS and CDR2 SASEGT. The CDR3 runs to 15 residues. Trimming took off 3 bases at V and 2 bases at J, with 14 bases between the two ends. The chain's CDR3 is CASSEVMGSPYEQYF. Written as DNA, the CDR3 is TGTGCCAGCAGTGAGGTAATGGGCAGCCCCTACGAGCAGTACTTC.

V is TRBV2 and J is TRBJ2-4, with TRBD2 matching over 9 bases. This CDR3 region has 20 residues. V dropped 1 base and J dropped 0; count of bases not matched to a gene: 13. Per germline, CDR1 SNHLY and CDR2 FYNNEI. CDR3 amino acids: CASSEGTLAGSRLAKNIQYF. The CDR3 DNA reads TGTGCCAGCAGTGAAGGAACCCTAGCGGGATCAAGGCTAGCCAAAAACATTCAGTACTTC.

The chain is built from TRBV11-2 and TRBJ2-5; 7 bases map to TRBD1. Germline-derived CDR1 and CDR2 are SGHAT and FQNNGV. CDR3 size: 14 residues. J lost 2 bases, V lost 1 base, and 1 base had no gene match. CDR3 DNA sequence: TGTGCCAGCAGCTTAGTGACAGGGCAAGAGACCCAGTACTTC. The encoded protein is CASSLVTGQETQYF.

The rearrangement joins TRBV21-1 to TRBJ2-1; the DNA was not used to check the table's D call, TRBD1. TRBV21-1 is termed a pseudogene. The CDR3 runs to 12 residues. CDR3: CASSHCYNEQFF. In DNA form, the CDR3 reads TGTGCCAGCAGCCATTGCTACAATGAGCAGTTCTTC.

This chain uses TRBV10-3 with TRBJ1-1, with D unresolved. Germline CDR1 and CDR2: ENHRY and SYGVKD. This CDR3 region has 14 residues. V was pared by 3 bases and J by 1 base, with 9 bases between. CDR3 in DNA: TGTGCCATCAGTGAACATTTTGGGAACACTGAAGCTTTCTTT. It translates to CAISEHFGNTEAFF.